This TCR beta chain was sequenced in a study of T cell responses to AZD1222 COVID-19 vaccine. Sequenced by immunoSEQ multiplex PCR; TCRdb stores in-frame clones only, minus some. The table records 120,000 or so clones, roughly 92% of them present only once. This CDR3 spans 14 amino acids. The germline CDR1 and CDR2 sequences are SGHDN and FVKESK. V dropped 2 bases and J dropped 0 bases, with 7 bases sitting between them. About this clone: Its antigen is unidentified.

General study results and limits: With dominance at 160-218 and 743-854, vaccine-associated CD4 TCRs spanned spike.

Source: peripheral blood, taken on day 0 of AZD1222 vaccination. The rearrangement links TRBV14 to TRBJ1-1; D is unclear. This TCR was recovered from an adult in good health. The DNA for the CDR3 is TGTGCCAGCAGCCAAACTGGGCTGAACACTGAAGCTTTCTTT. Translation: CASSQTGLNTEAFF.